The rows below give T cell receptor beta chains drawn from one sample of a study of cytomegalovirus exposure and HLA in healthy donors. Method: immunoSEQ multiplex PCR; TCRdb's copy keeps in-frame clones and lacks some. Among 90,000 to 150,000 clones listed, roughly 65% were seen once. The specimen was PBMCs. The receptors here all came from a middle-aged man in good health and CMV-seropositive. CDR3s include the opening cysteine and the closing phenylalanine or tryptophan. Each record gives: CDR3 length, J gene, V gene, D gene, clone size, CDR3 DNA, CDR3 protein. D genes are given only for firm matches. For some rows the clone size is stated as once, few or many, or as a class when expanded; others skip it.

cdr3_length: 12
j_call: TRBJ1-1
v_call: TRBV7-9
d_call: NA
clone_size: few
cdr3_nt: TGTGCCAGCACCTTTATGGCCCCTGAAGCTTTCTTT
cdr3_aa: CASTFMAPEAFF

cdr3_length: 15
j_call: TRBJ1-4
v_call: TRBV19
d_call: TRBD1
clone_size: NA
cdr3_nt: TGTGCCAGTAGTATAGTGACAGGGGTGGCTGAAAAACTGTTTTTT
cdr3_aa: CASSIVTGVAEKLFF

cdr3_length: 14
j_call: TRBJ1-1
v_call: TRBV19
d_call: NA
clone_size: NA
cdr3_nt: TGTGCCAGTAGTCTCCAGACAGCGAACACTGAAGCTTTCTTT
cdr3_aa: CASSLQTANTEAFF

cdr3_length: 18
j_call: TRBJ2-7
v_call: TRBV7-2
d_call: TRBD2
clone_size: NA
cdr3_nt: TGTGCCAGCAGCAGCCCCGGGACTAGCGGGAGAAGCGACTACGAGCAGTACTTC
cdr3_aa: CASSSPGTSGRSDYEQYF

cdr3_length: 15
j_call: TRBJ2-1
v_call: TRBV11-2
d_call: NA
clone_size: few
cdr3_nt: TGTGCCAGCAGCCGCGGAGGGTCGGACTACAATGAGCAGTTCTTC
cdr3_aa: CASSRGGSDYNEQFF

cdr3_length: 12
j_call: TRBJ2-2
v_call: TRBV6-5
d_call: NA
clone_size: few
cdr3_nt: TGTGCCAGCCTTGATCGAGCCGGGGAGCTGTTTTTT
cdr3_aa: CASLDRAGELFF

cdr3_length: 17
j_call: TRBJ1-1
v_call: TRBV27
d_call: TRBD1
clone_size: NA
cdr3_nt: TGTGCCAGCAGTTTATCGATCTCGCCAGGGGGAACCACTGAAGCTTTCTTT
cdr3_aa: CASSLSISPGGTTEAFF

cdr3_length: 18
j_call: TRBJ1-5
v_call: TRBV19
d_call: TRBD1
clone_size: NA
cdr3_nt: TGTGCCAGTAGTGGCTCCGGGACAGGGACGAGTGGCAATCAGCCCCAGCATTTT
cdr3_aa: CASSGSGTGTSGNQPQHF

cdr3_length: 10
j_call: TRBJ1-1
v_call: TRBV20-1
d_call: NA
clone_size: NA
cdr3_nt: TGCAGTTTGGGAGACACTGAAGCTTTCTTT
cdr3_aa: CSLGDTEAFF

cdr3_length: 13
j_call: TRBJ2-3
v_call: TRBV29-1
d_call: NA
clone_size: NA
cdr3_nt: TGCAGCGTTGCGTGGGGGGGGCCGGATACGCAGTATTTT
cdr3_aa: CSVAWGGPDTQYF

cdr3_length: 19
j_call: TRBJ1-2
v_call: TRBV19
d_call: NA
clone_size: NA
cdr3_nt: TGTGCCAGTAGTGGAGGGGGAAGCGGGGGCTTCTTGGGTTACTATGGCTACACCTTC
cdr3_aa: CASSGGGSGGFLGYYGYTF

cdr3_length: 13
j_call: TRBJ1-1
v_call: TRBV19
d_call: NA
clone_size: NA
cdr3_nt: TGTGCCAGTCAAGGAGATCTTAGGACTGAAGCTTTCTTT
cdr3_aa: CASQGDLRTEAFF

cdr3_length: 13
j_call: TRBJ1-2
v_call: TRBV28
d_call: TRBD1
clone_size: once
cdr3_nt: TGTGCCAGCAGCACCGACAGACAGGGTGGCTACACCTTC
cdr3_aa: CASSTDRQGGYTF

cdr3_length: 13
j_call: TRBJ1-2
v_call: TRBV7-2
d_call: NA
clone_size: NA
cdr3_nt: TGTGCCAGCAGCATCGGGACAAACTATGGCTACACCTTC
cdr3_aa: CASSIGTNYGYTF

cdr3_length: 17
j_call: TRBJ1-1
v_call: TRBV18
d_call: NA
clone_size: NA
cdr3_nt: TGTGCCAGCTCCCCCGCCGTGGGGGGGGGCCTAAGGACTGAAGCTTTCTTT
cdr3_aa: CASSPAVGGGLRTEAFF

cdr3_length: 15
j_call: TRBJ2-5
v_call: TRBV5-1
d_call: TRBD2
clone_size: once
cdr3_nt: TGCGCCAGCACCCTAGCGGGGGGGAAACAAGAGACCCAGTACTTC
cdr3_aa: CASTLAGGKQETQYF

cdr3_length: 14
j_call: TRBJ2-5
v_call: TRBV5-4
d_call: NA
clone_size: NA
cdr3_nt: TGTGCCAGCAGCTTGAGGGGGGGGTCAGAGACCCAGTACTTC
cdr3_aa: CASSLRGGSETQYF

cdr3_length: 14
j_call: TRBJ2-2
v_call: TRBV5-1
d_call: TRBD1
clone_size: NA
cdr3_nt: TGCGCCAGCAGCTTGGCAGGGGGCTTGGGGGAGCTGTTTTTT
cdr3_aa: CASSLAGGLGELFF

cdr3_length: 13
j_call: TRBJ1-1
v_call: TRBV9
d_call: NA
clone_size: NA
cdr3_nt: TGTGCCAGCAGCGTAGAGCCTGACACTGAAGCTTTCTTT
cdr3_aa: CASSVEPDTEAFF

cdr3_length: 14
j_call: TRBJ1-1
v_call: TRBV27
d_call: NA
clone_size: NA
cdr3_nt: TGTGCCAGCAGTTTAGTTAGAGGGAACACTGAAGCTTTCTTT
cdr3_aa: CASSLVRGNTEAFF

cdr3_length: 13
j_call: TRBJ2-7
v_call: TRBV10-3
d_call: NA
clone_size: NA
cdr3_nt: TGTGCCACCGCTACCATGAGCTCCTACGAGCAGTACTTC
cdr3_aa: CATATMSSYEQYF

cdr3_length: 12
j_call: TRBJ2-2
v_call: TRBV7-9
d_call: NA
clone_size: NA
cdr3_nt: TGTGCCAGCAGCTTAGAGCAGGGTGCGCTGTTTTTT
cdr3_aa: CASSLEQGALFF

cdr3_length: 18
j_call: TRBJ2-6
v_call: TRBV10-3
d_call: NA
clone_size: NA
cdr3_nt: TGTGCCATCAGTGAATATGTTCAGGGGGGCTCTGGGGCCAACGTCCTGACTTTC
cdr3_aa: CAISEYVQGGSGANVLTF

cdr3_length: 19
j_call: TRBJ2-1
v_call: TRBV10-3
d_call: TRBD2
clone_size: NA
cdr3_nt: TGTGCCATCAGTGAGCATATCGGTAGCGGGGTGGGTAGAAACAATGAGCAGTTCTTC
cdr3_aa: CAISEHIGSGVGRNNEQFF

cdr3_length: 15
j_call: TRBJ1-2
v_call: TRBV10-3
d_call: TRBD1
clone_size: few
cdr3_nt: TGTGCCATCAGTCCCTACGAGGGACAGGGGTATGGCTACACCTTC
cdr3_aa: CAISPYEGQGYGYTF

cdr3_length: 14
j_call: TRBJ2-3
v_call: TRBV11-2
d_call: NA
clone_size: once
cdr3_nt: NA
cdr3_aa: CASSLEVGPGIKYF